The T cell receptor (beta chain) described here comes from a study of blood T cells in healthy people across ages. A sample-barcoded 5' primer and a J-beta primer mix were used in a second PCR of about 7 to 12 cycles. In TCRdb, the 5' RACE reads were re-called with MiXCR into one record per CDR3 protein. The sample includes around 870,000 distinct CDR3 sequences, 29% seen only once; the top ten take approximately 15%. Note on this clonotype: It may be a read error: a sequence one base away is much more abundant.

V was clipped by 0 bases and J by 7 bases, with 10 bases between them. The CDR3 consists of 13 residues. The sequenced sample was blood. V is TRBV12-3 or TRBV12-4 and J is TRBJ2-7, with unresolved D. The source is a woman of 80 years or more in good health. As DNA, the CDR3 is TGTGCCAGCAGTTTAGCGCTTCACAATGAGCAGTACTTC. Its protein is CASSLALHNEQYF.